This T cell receptor beta chain was captured by sequencing in a study of blood T cell repertoires in COVID-19. Assay: immunoSEQ multiplex PCR; the TCRdb copy retains only in-frame clones and omits some. Of around 250,000 clones in the sample, around 86% were seen once. The receptor was derived from a man aged 80 or over with acute or convalescent COVID-19. The sample taken for sequencing was peripheral blood.

CDR3 coding DNA: TGTGCCAGCCTAGCGGACCTTCTACAGTATTTT. Amino acids: CASLADLLQYF. The chain recombines TRBV2 with TRBJ2-3; 7 bases match TRBD2. Per the germline V gene, CDR1 is SNHLY and CDR2 is FYNNEI. After removal of 8 bases from V and 12 bases from J, the junction contained 8 bases not matched to a gene. The CDR3 consists of 11 residues. Together with reference TRBV2 and TRBJ2-3, the CDR3 gives the full variable domain: EPEVTQTPSHQVTQMGQEVILRCVPISNHLYFYWYRQILGQKVEFLVSFYNNEISEKSEIFDDQFSVERPDGSNFTLKIRSTKLEDSAMYFCASLADLLQYFGPGTRLTVL.